This T cell receptor (beta chain) was identified during a study of blood T cell dynamics during melanoma immunotherapy. Study details: Metastatic melanoma patients received first-line pembrolizumab or nivolumab plus ipilimumab. Study results and caveats: At W3, later disease-control patients showed bifurcated PBMC repertoire changes, unlike progressors.

Produced via immunoSEQ multiplex PCR; TCRdb's table is partial and in-frame only. The table records 25,000 to 35,000 clones, over 70% of them present only once. In this sample, this clone turned up a few times. The target antigen is unknown. Indicated time point: week 3, after first cycle of checkpoint inhibitor. Samples come from before therapy and from week 3 after the first blockade cycle. Disease control meant complete response, partial response or stable disease at 12 weeks. The CDR3 runs to 14 residues. Trimming left V 4 bases short and J 7 bases short, with 14 bases between. CDR1 SGHNT and CDR2 YYREEE come from the germline V gene (reference sequence).

The receptor was derived from a human donor with melanoma. V usage is TRBV5-4 and J usage is TRBJ1-4; no reliable D call. The sample here was blood, taken from a patient treated with checkpoint blockade. The DNA of the CDR3 is TGTGCCAGCAGCGGAAAGGACGGTAGTGAAAAACTGTTTTTT. Translation gives CASSGKDGSEKLFF. The full variable domain, completed using reference TRBV5-4 and TRBJ1-4, is ETGVTQSPTHLIKTRGQQVTLRCSSQSGHNTVSWYQQALGQGPQFIFQYYREEENGRGNFPPRFSGLQFPNYSSELNVNALELDDSALYLCASSGKDGSEKLFFGSGTQLSVL.